This TCR beta chain was sequenced during a study of blood T cell repertoires in COVID-19. Here immunoSEQ multiplex PCR was the method, and the copy in TCRdb shows in-frame clones only, minus some. This table holds tens of thousands of clones, 70% to 80% found once. V was pared by 3 bases and J by 4 bases, with 10 bases between. CDR1 and CDR2 (germline): SNHLY, FYNNEI. CDR3 size: 14 residues. Sequenced sample: peripheral blood. The chain has TRBV2 and TRBJ1-5; no definite D call. The sequence came from a human donor in a cohort sampled during active COVID-19. CDR3 amino acids: CASSEVQVNQPQHF. The DNA of the CDR3 is TGTGCCAGCAGTGAGGTGCAGGTTAATCAGCCCCAGCATTTT. Based on the CDR3 plus reference TRBV2 and TRBJ1-5, the full variable domain is EPEVTQTPSHQVTQMGQEVILRCVPISNHLYFYWYRQILGQKVEFLVSFYNNEISEKSEIFDDQFSVERPDGSNFTLKIRSTKLEDSAMYFCASSEVQVNQPQHFGDGTRLSIL.